The present T cell receptor (beta chain) was sequenced within a study of T cell responses to AZD1222 COVID-19 vaccine. TCRdb keeps only in-frame clones here, not all; method: immunoSEQ multiplex PCR. The table has under 130,000 clones, 70% to 90% seen once. This clone was found a few times. Trimming pared 0 bases from V and 5 bases from J, leaving 4 bases between. The V gene's germline CDR1 is SGHTA and CDR2 FQGNSA. CDR3 length: 12 amino acids. Sequences were derived from peripheral blood, sampled 28 days after the second AZD1222 dose. This TCR was sampled from an adult who received the AZD1222 COVID-19 vaccine. V usage is TRBV7-2 and J usage is TRBJ2-5; D gene ambiguous. The CDR3 region has the DNA TGTGCCAGCAGCTTAGCGTCCGAGACCCAGTACTTC. Translating it yields CASSLASETQYF.